This T cell receptor beta chain was sequenced during a study of T-cell memory formation after mild COVID-19. In the study overall: Largely donor-specific TCR clusters were found. Whole-study results and caveats: The study found balanced CD4/CD8 in clones contracting day 15 to 85 and a CD4+ lean in later expanders.

Regarding this clonotype: The antigen is unknown.

Amplification by 5'RACE using constant-segment primers produced TCR alpha and TCR beta cDNA libraries that carried sample barcodes and UMIs. TCRdb re-called the 5' RACE reads through MiXCR, storing one row per CDR3 protein. The sample lists 350,000 to 500,000 distinct CDR3 sequences; around 18% were seen once. The sequence was collected from an adult woman who had mild COVID-19 (a few samples of this study predate the infection). Cell type and time point are not known. Sequences were obtained from PBMCs or a T cell subset sorted from them (not recorded which).

CDR3 protein: CASSEQGPGANVLTF. The CDR3 DNA is TGTGCCAGCAGCGAACAGGGGCCTGGGGCCAACGTCCTGACTTTC. The V call is TRBV9, the J call TRBJ2-6; TRBD1 agrees at 7 bases. Germline V gene data show CDR1 as SGDLS and CDR2 as YYNGEE. The junction had 2 bases not matched to a gene; V was cut back by 3 bases and J by 2 bases. This CDR3 comprises 15 residues. Drawing the rest from reference TRBV9 and TRBJ2-6, the complete variable domain is DSGVTQTPKHLITATGQRVTLRCSPRSGDLSVYWYQQSLDQGLQFLIQYYNGEERAKGNILERFSAQQFPDLHSELNLSSLELGDSALYFCASSEQGPGANVLTFGAGSRLTVL.